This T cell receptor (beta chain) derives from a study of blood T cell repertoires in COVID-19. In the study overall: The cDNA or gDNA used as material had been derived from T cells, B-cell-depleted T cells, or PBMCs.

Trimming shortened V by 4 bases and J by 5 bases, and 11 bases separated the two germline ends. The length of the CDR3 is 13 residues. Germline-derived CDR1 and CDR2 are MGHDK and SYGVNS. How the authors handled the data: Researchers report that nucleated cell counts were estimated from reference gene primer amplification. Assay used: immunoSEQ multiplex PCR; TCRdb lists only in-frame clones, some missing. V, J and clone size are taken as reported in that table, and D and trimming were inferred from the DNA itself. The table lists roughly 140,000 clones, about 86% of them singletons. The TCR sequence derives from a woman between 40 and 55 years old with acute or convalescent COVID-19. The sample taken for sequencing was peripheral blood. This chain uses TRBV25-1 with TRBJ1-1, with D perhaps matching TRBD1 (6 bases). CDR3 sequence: CASSVGRGTEAFF. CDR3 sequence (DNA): TGTGCCAGCAGTGTAGGTAGGGGGACTGAAGCTTTCTTT.